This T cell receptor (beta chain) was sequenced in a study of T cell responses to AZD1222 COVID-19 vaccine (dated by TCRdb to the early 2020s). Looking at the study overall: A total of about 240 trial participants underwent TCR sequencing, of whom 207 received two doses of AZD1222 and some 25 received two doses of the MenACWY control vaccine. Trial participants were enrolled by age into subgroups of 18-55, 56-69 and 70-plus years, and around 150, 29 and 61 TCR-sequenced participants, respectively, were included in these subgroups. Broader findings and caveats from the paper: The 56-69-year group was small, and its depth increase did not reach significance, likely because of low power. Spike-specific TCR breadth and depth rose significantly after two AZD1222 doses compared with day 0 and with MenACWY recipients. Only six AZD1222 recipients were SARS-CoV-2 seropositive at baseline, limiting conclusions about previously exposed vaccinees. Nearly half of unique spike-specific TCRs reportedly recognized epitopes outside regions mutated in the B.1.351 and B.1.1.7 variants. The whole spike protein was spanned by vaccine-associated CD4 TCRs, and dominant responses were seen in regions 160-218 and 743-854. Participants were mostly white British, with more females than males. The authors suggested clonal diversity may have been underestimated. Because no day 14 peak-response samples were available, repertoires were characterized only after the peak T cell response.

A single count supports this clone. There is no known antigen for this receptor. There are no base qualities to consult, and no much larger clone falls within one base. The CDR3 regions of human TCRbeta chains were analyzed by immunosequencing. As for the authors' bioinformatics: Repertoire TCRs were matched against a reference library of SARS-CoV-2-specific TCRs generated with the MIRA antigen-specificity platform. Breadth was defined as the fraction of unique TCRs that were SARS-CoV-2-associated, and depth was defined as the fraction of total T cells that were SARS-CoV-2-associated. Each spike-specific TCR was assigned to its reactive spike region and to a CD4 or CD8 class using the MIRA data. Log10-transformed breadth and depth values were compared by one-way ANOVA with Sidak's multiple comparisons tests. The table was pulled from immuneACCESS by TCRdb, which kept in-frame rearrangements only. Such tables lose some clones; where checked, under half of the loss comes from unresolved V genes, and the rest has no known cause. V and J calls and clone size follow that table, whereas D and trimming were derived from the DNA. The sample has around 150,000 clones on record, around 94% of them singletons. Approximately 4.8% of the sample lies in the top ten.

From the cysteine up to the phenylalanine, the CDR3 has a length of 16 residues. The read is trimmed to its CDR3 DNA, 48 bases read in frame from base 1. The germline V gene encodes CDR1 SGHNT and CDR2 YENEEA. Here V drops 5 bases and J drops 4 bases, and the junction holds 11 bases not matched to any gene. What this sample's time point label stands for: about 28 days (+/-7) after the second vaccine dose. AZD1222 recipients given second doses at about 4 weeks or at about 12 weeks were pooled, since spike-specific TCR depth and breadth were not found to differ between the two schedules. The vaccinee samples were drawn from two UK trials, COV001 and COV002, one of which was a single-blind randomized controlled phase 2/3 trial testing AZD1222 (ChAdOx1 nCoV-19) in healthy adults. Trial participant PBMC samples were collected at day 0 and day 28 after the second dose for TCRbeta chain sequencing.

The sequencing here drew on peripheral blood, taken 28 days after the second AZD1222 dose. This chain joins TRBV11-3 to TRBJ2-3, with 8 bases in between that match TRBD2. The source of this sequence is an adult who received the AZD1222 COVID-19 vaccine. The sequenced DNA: TGTGCCAGCAGCAATTCGGGGGGGAGGGTCGCAGATACGCAGTATTTT. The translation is CASSNSGGRVADTQYF. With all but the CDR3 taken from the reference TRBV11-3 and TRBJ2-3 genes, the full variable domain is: EAGVVQSPRYKIIEKKQPVAFWCNPISGHNTLYWYLQNLGQGPELLIRYENEEAVDDSQLPKDRFSAERLKGVDSTLKIQPAELGDSAVYLCASSNSGGRVADTQYFGPGTRLTVL.